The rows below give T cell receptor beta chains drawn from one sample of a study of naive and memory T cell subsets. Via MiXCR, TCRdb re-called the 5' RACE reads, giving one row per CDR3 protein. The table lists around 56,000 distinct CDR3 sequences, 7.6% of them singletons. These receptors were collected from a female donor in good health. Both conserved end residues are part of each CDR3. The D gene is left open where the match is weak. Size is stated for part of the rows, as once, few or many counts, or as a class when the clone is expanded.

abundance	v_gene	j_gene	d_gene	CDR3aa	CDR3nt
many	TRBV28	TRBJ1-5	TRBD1	CASSLLGGAGGHF	TGTGCCAGCAGTTTACTAGGGGGCGCGGGAGGGCATTTT
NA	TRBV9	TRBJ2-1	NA	CASSVGSRVRKNGTPYNEQFF	TGTGCCAGCAGCGTAGGATCTAGGGTAAGGAAAAACGGGACTCCCTACAATGAGCAGTTCTTC
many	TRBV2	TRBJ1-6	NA	CASSDVRSPLHF	TGTGCCAGCAGTGACGTTCGCTCACCCCTCCACTTT
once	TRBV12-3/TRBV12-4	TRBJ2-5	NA	CASSRDYQETQYF	TGTGCCAGCAGTCGGGACTACCAAGAGACCCAGTACTTC
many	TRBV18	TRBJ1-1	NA	CASSQGRRNTEAFF	TGTGCCAGCTCTCAGGGAAGGAGGAACACTGAAGCTTTCTTT
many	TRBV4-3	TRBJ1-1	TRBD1	CASSQGQGIGRAEAFF	TGCGCCAGCAGCCAGGGACAGGGTATCGGACGGGCTGAAGCTTTCTTT
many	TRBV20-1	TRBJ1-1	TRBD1	CSARGQGGTEAFF	TGCAGTGCTAGAGGACAGGGAGGGACTGAAGCTTTCTTT
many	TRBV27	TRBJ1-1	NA	CASLPRWNTEAFF	TGTGCCAGCCTCCCTCGTTGGAACACTGAAGCTTTCTTT
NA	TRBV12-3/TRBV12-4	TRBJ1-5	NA	CASSSQQVRDQPQHF	TGTGCCAGCAGTTCTCAACAGGTCCGCGATCAGCCCCAGCATTTT
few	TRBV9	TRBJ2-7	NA	CASSVESQAYEQYF	TGTGCCAGCAGCGTAGAAAGCCAAGCCTACGAGCAGTACTTC
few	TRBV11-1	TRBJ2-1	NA	CASSLGSIRLTNKNHYEQFF	TGTGCCAGCAGCTTAGGAAGTATACGACTGACAAATAAAAATCATTATGAGCAGTTCTTC